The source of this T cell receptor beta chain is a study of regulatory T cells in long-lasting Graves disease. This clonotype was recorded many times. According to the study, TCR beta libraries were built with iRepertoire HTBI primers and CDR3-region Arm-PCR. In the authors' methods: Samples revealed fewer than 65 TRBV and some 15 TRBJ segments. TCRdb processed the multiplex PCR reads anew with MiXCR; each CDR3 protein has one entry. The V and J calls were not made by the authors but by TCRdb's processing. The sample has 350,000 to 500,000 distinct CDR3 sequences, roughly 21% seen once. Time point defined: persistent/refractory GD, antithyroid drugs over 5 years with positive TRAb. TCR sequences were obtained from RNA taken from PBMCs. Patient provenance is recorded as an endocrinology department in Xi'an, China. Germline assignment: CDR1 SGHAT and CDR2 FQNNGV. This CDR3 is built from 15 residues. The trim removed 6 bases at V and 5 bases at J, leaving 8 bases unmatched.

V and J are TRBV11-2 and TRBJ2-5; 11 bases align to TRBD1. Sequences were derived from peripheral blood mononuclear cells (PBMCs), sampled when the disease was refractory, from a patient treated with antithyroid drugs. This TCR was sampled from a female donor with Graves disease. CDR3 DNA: TGTGCCAGCAGTTTTCGGGACAGGGGGAGGGAGACCCAGTACTTC. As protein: CASSFRDRGRETQYF.